This T cell receptor (beta chain) was obtained from a study of cytomegalovirus exposure and HLA in healthy donors. The validation cohort, a group of some 120 subjects, included the donors and was separate from the approximately 670-subject first cohort. This clone turned up a few times. Its matching antigen is unknown. Sequencing used immunoSEQ multiplex PCR; TCRdb keeps in-frame clones, though not all of them. The sample has some 180,000 clones, around nine tenths seen once. Study-wide results and limits: A few chains tied to CMV proved CMV antigen-specific in vitro. There were 150 to 200 TCR beta chains listed as cytomegalovirus-associated.

Germline V gene lookup returns CDR1 SGHTA and CDR2 FQGTGA. The CDR3 totals 13 residues. V was cut by 5 bases and J by 5 bases, with 12 bases left in between. The sequence came from a man aged 25 to 40 in good health and CMV-seropositive. This rearrangement joins TRBV7-3 to TRBJ1-1; D is perhaps TRBD1 (5 bases). Sample: PBMCs. CDR3 coding DNA: TGTGCCAGCAGCCCGGGAGGGGAGACTGAAGCTTTCTTT. It specifies CASSPGGETEAFF.